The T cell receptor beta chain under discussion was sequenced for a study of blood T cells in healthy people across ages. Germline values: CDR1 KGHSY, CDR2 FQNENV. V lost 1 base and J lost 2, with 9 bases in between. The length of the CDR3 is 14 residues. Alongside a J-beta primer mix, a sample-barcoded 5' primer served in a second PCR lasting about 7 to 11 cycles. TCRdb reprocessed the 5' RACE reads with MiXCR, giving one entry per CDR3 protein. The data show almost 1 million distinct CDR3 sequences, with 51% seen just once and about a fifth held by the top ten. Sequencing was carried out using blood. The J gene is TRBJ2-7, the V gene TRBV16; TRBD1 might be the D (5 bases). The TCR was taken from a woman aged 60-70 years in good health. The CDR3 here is CASSQLGQAYEQYF. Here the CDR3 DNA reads TGTGCCAGCAGCCAATTGGGGCAGGCCTACGAGCAGTACTTC.